These 29 T cell receptor beta chains originate from one sample sequenced in a study of T cells in Graves' hyperthyroidism and ophthalmopathy. Amplified TCR beta CDR3 regions derived from RNA transcripts. Primed by the HTBI set, a first-round RT-PCR was run on the TCR CDR3. TCRdb redid the calling of the multiplex PCR reads with MiXCR, one entry per CDR3 protein. The table has 490,000 or so distinct CDR3 sequences, 22% seen once. The sample consisted of blood. The source of these receptors is a woman in her 70s with Graves' ophthalmopathy.

J is TRBJ2-2 and V is TRBV28; D tentatively fits TRBD1 or TRBD2 (5 bases each). Germline values: CDR1 MDHEN, CDR2 SYDVKM. The CDR3 contains 15 residues. The V and J ends lost 7 bases and 1 base respectively, with 13 bases between them. The CDR3, as DNA: TGTGCCAGCAACCTGGGACGGTTGAACACCGGGGAGCTGTTTTTT. It yields the protein CASNLGRLNTGELFF.

This clonotype was observed a handful of times. The chain couples TRBV11-3 to TRBJ2-3; maybe TRBD2 (5 bases). The CDR3 covers 13 residues. The V and J ends lost 5 bases and 6 bases respectively, with 12 bases between them. Germline V gene sequence: CDR1 SGHNT, CDR2 YENEEA. CDR3: CASSPPLGDTQYF. In DNA form, the CDR3 reads TGTGCCAGCAGCCCGCCACTAGGCGATACGCAGTATTTT.

About this clonotype itself: This may arise from a read error, as a much more abundant clone is one base away. The rearrangement uses TRBV10-3 and TRBJ1-5; D may be TRBD1 (5 bases). The CDR3 has 15 residues. V was clipped by 2 bases and J by 9 bases, with 17 bases between them. Germline V gene sequence: CDR1 ENHRY, CDR2 SYGVKD. CDR3 DNA: TGTGCCATCAGTGAGGAGTTGGGGCGAGGTCGGCCCCAGCATTTT. The encoded protein is CAISEELGRGRPQHF.

In DNA form, the CDR3 reads TGTGCCAGCAGCTTGGCAGGGACTCCCACGCAGTATTTT. As protein: CASSLAGTPTQYF. This chain uses TRBV5-5 with TRBJ2-3; maybe TRBD2 (6 bases). The CDR3 is made up of 13 amino acids. V dropped 0 bases and J dropped 9 bases, with 11 bases sitting between them. CDR1 SGHKS and CDR2 YYEKEE come from the germline V gene (reference sequence).

This clonotype was recorded many times. The rearrangement links TRBV28 to TRBJ2-3; D is uncertain. This CDR3 is built from 12 residues. V was shortened by 3 bases and J by 4 bases, with 5 bases between the two germline ends. In germline, CDR1 is MDHEN, CDR2 SYDVKM. The CDR3 sequence: CASSLIPDTQYF. CDR3 sequence (DNA): TGTGCCAGCAGTTTGATCCCAGATACGCAGTATTTT.

To note about this clonotype: One base away lies a much larger clone, so this may be a sequencing read error. CDR3 residues: CASSSRGQGDYGYAF. As DNA, the CDR3 is TGTGCCAGCAGTTCGCGGGGCCAGGGGGACTATGGCTACGCCTTC. The chain couples TRBV12-3 or TRBV12-4 to TRBJ1-2; 7 bases are shared with TRBD1. This CDR3 is built from 15 residues.

This clonotype was picked up one time. A much bigger clone sits one base away, suggesting this may be a read error. No conserved phenylalanine or tryptophan is present at the end of the CDR3, so a read error is the likely explanation. This rearrangement joins TRBV2 to TRBJ2-5; D is possibly TRBD2 (6 bases). The germline gives CDR1 SNHLY, CDR2 FYNNEI. The V gene lost 3 bases and the J gene lost 4 bases, with 9 bases spanning the gap. This CDR3 has 13 amino acids. The CDR3 coding sequence is TGTGCCAGCAGTGACCTGGGGGGAGAGACCCAGTACCTC. This gives the protein CASSDLGGETQYL.

Note on this clonotype: A clone one base away is much larger, so this may be a read error. J is TRBJ1-2 and V is TRBV2; the D is unclear. Trimming shortened V by 7 bases and J by 6 bases, and 15 bases separated the two germline ends. Looked up from germline, CDR1 is SNHLY and CDR2 is FYNNEI. The CDR3 loop spans 13 amino acids. Here the CDR3 DNA reads TGTGCCAGCACCCGAACGGGGAGGGATGGCTACACCTTC. Translation: CASTRTGRDGYTF.

This clonotype appeared many times. This chain uses TRBV20-1 with TRBJ2-1; 7 nucleotides agree with TRBD2. In germline, CDR1 is DFQATT, CDR2 SNEGSKA (reference sequence). The CDR3 runs 14 residues. Trimming at V came to 6 bases and at J to 9 bases, leaving 14 bases not matched to a gene. The CDR3 DNA follows: TGCAGTGCGTTAGCGGGCGCCGACGCAGGTGAGCAGTTCTTC. It specifies CSALAGADAGEQFF.

This clonotype was counted between two and nine times. The V gene is TRBV10-1, the J gene TRBJ2-1; the D is unclear. The CDR3 consists of 16 residues. From germline, CDR1 is WNHNN and CDR2 SYGVQD (reference sequence). Trimming cost V 2 bases and J 2 bases, with 13 bases left between them. The CDR3 region has the DNA TGCGCCAGCAGTGAGACAGTGGTATTCCCCTACAATGAGCAGTTCTTC. It codes for CASSETVVFPYNEQFF.

This sequence joins TRBV5-1 and TRBJ2-1, with 15 bases that match TRBD2. The CDR3 consists of 18 residues. With 4 bases clipped from V and 6 bases from J, the junction kept 11 bases outside the gene matches. Germline V gives CDR1 SGHRS, CDR2 YFSETQ. CDR3 sequence (DNA): TGCGCCAGCAGCCCGGGACTAGCGGGAGGTGGCCCCCCCAATGAGCAGTTCTTC. Its protein product is CASSPGLAGGGPPNEQFF.

This clonotype was recorded a few times. This chain joins TRBV19 and TRBJ1-5, with D unclear. This CDR3 contains 15 residues. From germline, CDR1 is LNHDA and CDR2 SQIVND (reference sequence). Trimming shortened V by 5 bases and J by 4 bases, and 15 bases separated the two germline ends. CDR3 in amino acids: CASSPQSGGNQPQHF. DNA for the CDR3: TGTGCCAGTAGTCCGCAATCGGGTGGGAATCAGCCCCAGCATTTT.

Comment on this clonotype: The junction departs from the called germline gene at one end, perhaps through a read error. The chain couples TRBV5-1 to TRBJ2-2; maybe TRBD1 (5 bases). Germline CDR1 is SGHRS and CDR2 is YFSETQ. This CDR3 comprises 16 residues. The CDR3 protein is CASSLPQGQNTGELFF. The CDR3 nucleotides are TGTGCCAGCAGCTTACCCCAAGGACAGAACACCGGGGAGCTGTTTTTT.

CDR3 in DNA: TGTGCCAGCAGTCTCGGGGTCCCAAACTATGGCTACACCTTC. Its translation is CASSLGVPNYGYTF. This chain joins TRBV28 and TRBJ1-2; unclear D gene. The CDR3 consists of 14 residues. CDR1 and CDR2 from the germline V gene are MDHEN and SYDVKM. V shed 5 bases and J shed 2 bases, with 12 bases lying between them.

The genes are TRBV20-1 and TRBJ2-1, with a tentative D call TRBD2 (5 bases). V lost 0 bases, J lost 4 bases, and 10 bases lay in between. The CDR3 spans 14 residues. CDR1 is DFQATT, CDR2 SNEGSKA, per germline (reference sequence). DNA for the CDR3: TGCAGTGCTAGAGAAGTCGGGAATTACAATGAGCAGTTCTTC. It yields the protein CSAREVGNYNEQFF.

V is TRBV30 and J is TRBJ1-2; D is unclear. CDR3 length equals 13 residues. The germline gives CDR1 GTSNPN, CDR2 SVGIG (reference sequence). Trimming left V 1 base short and J 1 base short, with 7 bases between. CDR3 in DNA: TGTGCCTGGAGTGGGCCACTTAACTATGGCTACACCTTC. This translates into CAWSGPLNYGYTF.

The chain combines TRBV2 with TRBJ2-5, with 7 bases matching TRBD1. The germline V gene has CDR1 SNHLY and CDR2 FYNNEI. J gave up 12 bases and V 7 bases, and 14 bases lay outside the gene matches. This CDR3 region has 13 residues. CDR3 DNA: TGTGCCAGCACGGGACAGCCACCTTCGTCGGAGTACTTC. Its translation: CASTGQPPSSEYF.

CDR3 coding DNA: TGTGCCAGCAGTCTTTCAGGGTTGTCTGGAAACACCATATATTTT. As protein: CASSLSGLSGNTIYF. J is TRBJ1-3 and V is TRBV28, with D possibly being TRBD1 (5 bases). The length of the CDR3 is 15 residues. The V gene lost 5 bases and the J gene lost 1 base, with 12 bases spanning the gap. The germline gives CDR1 MDHEN, CDR2 SYDVKM. The whole variable domain, filled in from reference TRBV28 and TRBJ1-3, reads DVKVTQSSRYLVKRTGEKVFLECVQDMDHENMFWYRQDPGLGLRLIYFSYDVKMKEKGDIPEGYSVSREKKERFSLILESASTNQTSMYLCASSLSGLSGNTIYFGEGSWLTVV.

About this clonotype itself: This may arise from a read error, as a much more abundant clone is one base away. The chain has TRBV2 and TRBJ1-1; no clear D gene. Germline V gives CDR1 SNHLY, CDR2 FYNNEI. The CDR3 has 12 residues. CDR3 bases: TGTACCAGCAGGCTCGGATACACTGAAGCTTTCTTT. Translation: CTSRLGYTEAFF.

The genes are TRBV28 and TRBJ2-3, with TRBD2 identical over 9 bases. This CDR3 is built from 17 residues. The germline CDR1 and CDR2 sequences are MDHEN and SYDVKM. Germline trimming cut 4 bases from V and 4 bases from J; bases unmatched to any gene: 12. CDR3 bases: TGTGCCAGCAGTTGGTACAATAGCGCGGGAGGGGCAGATACGCAGTATTTT. Protein sequence: CASSWYNSAGGADTQYF.

This chain uses TRBV27 with TRBJ1-5; D uncertain. The CDR3 is 13 amino acids. V was shortened by 8 bases and J by 7 bases, with 15 bases between the two germline ends. Per the germline V gene, CDR1 is MNHEY and CDR2 is SMNVEV (reference sequence). CDR3 sequence: CASGKTGIQPQHF. In DNA, the CDR3 is TGTGCCAGCGGGAAAACGGGGATCCAGCCCCAGCATTTT.

J is TRBJ2-2 and V is TRBV29-1; D is perhaps TRBD1 (6 bases). CDR1 is SQVTM, CDR2 ANQGSEA, per germline. The CDR3 consists of 13 residues. V lost 8 bases to trimming and J lost 6 bases, with 16 bases between them. CDR3 loop: CSSWDTNPGELFF. The CDR3 DNA sequence: TGCAGCTCATGGGACACAAACCCCGGGGAGCTGTTTTTT.

In this sample, this clonotype turned up a few times. The chain couples TRBV6-2 or TRBV6-3 to TRBJ2-2, with a tentative D call TRBD2 (6 bases). Germline CDR1 and CDR2: MNHEY and SVGEGT. Trimming took off 6 bases at V and 0 bases at J, with 14 bases between the two ends. The CDR3 covers 16 residues. The CDR3 coding sequence is TGTGCCAGCAGCCGCTTTAGCGGTTCGAACACCGGGGAGCTGTTTTTT. Translating gives CASSRFSGSNTGELFF.

This clonotype has ten or more counts. The chain recombines TRBV3-1 with TRBJ2-1; D is ambiguous. V gave up 8 bases and J gave up 1 base, with 12 bases separating them. The CDR3 is 14 residues long. Germline V gene data show CDR1 as LGHDT and CDR2 as YNNKEL (reference sequence). The CDR3 nucleotides are TGTGCCAGCGGAAAACGGGCTTCCTACAATGAGCAGTTCTTC. Its protein product is CASGKRASYNEQFF.

This clonotype was counted at least ten times. The CDR3 is CASSLTGTQSSYEQYF. The CDR3 region has the DNA TGTGCCAGCAGCCTTACCGGGACTCAAAGCTCCTACGAGCAGTACTTC. V gene TRBV7-2 combines with J gene TRBJ2-7; the D gene is possibly TRBD2 (6 bases). Germline CDR1 and CDR2: SGHTA and FQGNSA. Trimming removed 5 bases from V and 0 bases from J, with 17 bases in between. The CDR3 covers 16 residues.

The rearrangement joins TRBV10-3 to TRBJ2-6; the match to TRBD2 covers 14 bases. The junction had 2 bases not matched to a gene; V was cut back by 9 bases and J by 1 base. Germline V gene data show CDR1 as ENHRY and CDR2 as SYGVKD. This CDR3 comprises 16 residues. The CDR3 here is CAIGLAGGSGANVLTF. As DNA, the CDR3 is TGTGCCATTGGACTAGCGGGAGGTTCTGGGGCCAACGTCCTGACTTTC.

V and J are TRBV6-1 and TRBJ1-1; no clear D gene. V lost 5 bases and J lost 5, with 9 bases in between. There are 12 residues in the CDR3. The germline CDR1 and CDR2 sequences are MNHNS and SASEGT. CDR3 sequence (DNA): TGTGCCAGCAGTTATAGGTCGACTGAAGCTTTCTTT. The encoded protein is CASSYRSTEAFF.

This clonotype was seen only a few times. The chain carries TRBV12-3 or TRBV12-4 and TRBJ1-6; 9 bases are shared with TRBD1. Trimming at V came to 5 bases and at J to 9 bases, leaving 8 bases not matched to a gene. This CDR3 contains 15 residues. CDR3 protein: CASSPMTGGLSPLHF. CDR3 bases: TGTGCCAGCAGTCCGATGACAGGGGGTCTTTCACCCCTCCACTTT.

V gene TRBV12-3 or TRBV12-4 combines with J gene TRBJ1-1; D not certain. With 3 bases removed from V and 4 bases from J, the gap between germline ends came to 6 bases. The CDR3 has 12 residues. CDR3 DNA: TGTGCCAGCAGTTTGTCAGTCACTGAAGCTTTCTTT. The encoded protein is CASSLSVTEAFF.